This T cell receptor (beta chain) was retrieved from a study of blood T cell repertoires in COVID-19. The wider study: From the United States, Italy and Spain came samples of acute and convalescent COVID-19. T cells, B-cell-depleted T cells, or PBMCs supplied cDNA or gDNA.

Per the original data handling: Reference gene primer amplification in the assay estimated nucleated cell counts. Assay used: immunoSEQ multiplex PCR; TCRdb lists only in-frame clones, some missing. V and J calls and clone size come straight from that table; D and trimming were deduced from the DNA. In the table there are under 150,000 clones, roughly 91% of which are singletons. The V gene end was trimmed by 6 bases and the J gene end by 6 bases; junction bases not matched to a gene: 9. Germline-derived CDR1 and CDR2 are WSHSY and SAAADI. This CDR3 is 14 amino acids long. The sequencing sample was made of peripheral blood. The chain carries TRBV10-2 and TRBJ2-7; 9 positions agree with TRBD2. The sequence derives from a human donor in a cohort sampled during active COVID-19. CDR3 loop: CASRAGGPSLEQYF. The CDR3 DNA reads TGCGCCAGCAGGGCGGGAGGGCCGAGTCTCGAGCAGTACTTC.